What follows are 17 T cell receptor beta chains derived from one specimen sequenced in a study of CD8 T cells in ankylosing spondylitis. Findings of the study overall: Seemingly characteristic of ankylosing spondylitis blood was a TCR beta motif consisting of 7 or 8 highly homologous variants.

Via MiXCR, TCRdb re-called the 5' RACE reads, giving one row per CDR3 protein. The sample records 700,000 to 1,000,000 distinct CDR3 sequences, approximately 12% being singletons. The antigens these receptors bind are not known. The sequenced material came from blood, either unsorted or a sorted T cell fraction (not recorded which). These receptors were collected from a male donor with ankylosing spondylitis.

This clonotype occurred a few times. The gene calls are TRBV20-1 and TRBJ2-5; 12 bases agree with TRBD2. The CDR3 loop spans 15 amino acids. V dropped 3 bases and J dropped 5; count of bases not matched to a gene: 7. Germline V gene sequence: CDR1 DFQATT, CDR2 SNEGSKA (reference sequence). The CDR3 bases are TGCAGTGCTAGTCCTAGCGGGAGGGCCGGGGAGACCCAGTACTTC. Translation: CSASPSGRAGETQYF.

V usage is TRBV11-2 and J usage is TRBJ1-5, with a possible D match to TRBD1 (5 bases). The CDR3 contains 13 residues. Germline CDR1 is SGHAT and CDR2 is FQNNGV. V shed 0 bases and J shed 11 bases, with 11 bases lying between them. As DNA, the CDR3 is TGTGCCAGCAGCTTAGACCGGGACGTGACCCAGCATTTT. Amino acid sequence: CASSLDRDVTQHF.

V usage is TRBV24-1 and J usage is TRBJ2-5; 9 bases line up with TRBD1. V dropped 3 bases and J dropped 4; count of bases not matched to a gene: 5. Germline assignment: CDR1 KGHDR and CDR2 SFDVKD. The CDR3 is 15 residues long. The CDR3 loop is CATSDARQGGETQYF. The CDR3 DNA reads TGTGCCACCAGTGATGCGCGACAGGGGGGAGAGACCCAGTACTTC.

V usage is TRBV20-1 and J usage is TRBJ1-5, with a tentative D call TRBD1 (5 bases). V was cut by 3 bases and J by 2 bases, with 11 bases left in between. This CDR3 comprises 14 residues. CDR1 is DFQATT and CDR2 is SNEGSKA in the germline V gene (reference sequence). This CDR3 is CSARGGGRNQPQHF. For the CDR3, the DNA is TGCAGTGCTAGGGGGGGTGGCCGCAATCAGCCCCAGCATTTT.

This clonotype showed up just a few times. CDR3 sequence: CASSQVGREYEQYF. DNA for the CDR3: TGTGCCAGCAGCCAAGTAGGCAGGGAATACGAGCAGTACTTC. The rearrangement uses TRBV4-2 and TRBJ2-7, with a possible D match to TRBD1 (5 bases). The V end was cut by 1 base, the J end by 4 bases, with 11 bases between. The CDR3 sequence is 14 residues long. Germline lookup yields CDR1 LGHNA and CDR2 YNFKEQ.

The gene calls are TRBV9 and TRBJ2-7; the D gene is possibly TRBD1 (5 bases). Germline CDR1 is SGDLS and CDR2 is YYNGEE. V lost 0 bases, J lost 4 bases, and 11 bases lay in between. The length of the CDR3 is 14 residues. This CDR3 reads CASSVDPREYEQYF. CDR3 bases: TGTGCCAGCAGCGTAGACCCCAGGGAATACGAGCAGTACTTC.

The chain couples TRBV4-3 to TRBJ1-4; D is unclear. Trimming cost V 3 bases and J 5 bases, with 19 bases left between them. Germline-derived CDR1 and CDR2 are LGHNA and YSLEER. The CDR3 spans 17 residues. The CDR3 DNA sequence: TGCGCCAGCAGCCAGGGTCGGCAGCGAATACTCAATGAAAAACTGTTTTTT. Translating it yields CASSQGRQRILNEKLFF.

In this sample, this clonotype turned up a few times. This chain links TRBV18 with TRBJ2-1; 7 positions match TRBD1. The CDR3 covers 17 residues. Germline V gives CDR1 KGHSH, CDR2 LQKENI. J was trimmed by 2 bases and V by 2 bases; bases with no gene match: 9. In nucleotides, the CDR3 is TGTGCCAGCTCACCAGATACCAGGGGGACGGCCTACAATGAGCAGTTCTTC. The encoded protein is CASSPDTRGTAYNEQFF.

The sample holds many counts of this clonotype. This chain connects TRBV24-1 to TRBJ2-2; TRBD1 aligns across 8 bases. The CDR3 spans 16 residues. V lost 3 bases to trimming and J lost 3 bases; unmatched junction nucleotides: 5. Germline values: CDR1 KGHDR, CDR2 SFDVKD. The DNA of the CDR3 is TGTGCCACCAGTGATCCCGGACAGGGCGACACCGGGGAGCTGTTTTTT. Its translation: CATSDPGQGDTGELFF.

This clonotype appeared a few times. The V gene is TRBV5-6, the J gene TRBJ1-6; no clear D gene. Trimming stripped 4 bases from V and 2 bases from J, with 7 bases between. CDR3 length equals 14 residues. Germline CDR1 SGHDT, CDR2 YYEEEE. The CDR3 bases are TGTGCCAGCAGCCTATCAGCCTATAATTCACCCCTCCACTTT. Translated: CASSLSAYNSPLHF.

This rearrangement joins TRBV4-2 to TRBJ2-1; 11 positions match TRBD2. Looked up from germline, CDR1 is LGHNA and CDR2 is YNFKEQ. CDR3 length: 14 amino acids. V lost 5 bases, J lost 8 bases, and 5 bases stayed unmatched. DNA for the CDR3: TGTGCCAGCAGCAGTAGCGGGGGGGCAGATGAGCAGTTCTTC. It yields the protein CASSSSGGADEQFF.

This clonotype was seen only a few times. The rearrangement uses TRBV25-1 and TRBJ1-2; D remains ambiguous. Looked up from germline, CDR1 is MGHDK and CDR2 is SYGVNS. V lost 3 bases to trimming and J lost 5 bases, with 10 bases between them. There are 13 residues in the CDR3. Here the CDR3 DNA reads TGTGCCAGCAGTGAGGAGGAGGTATATGGCTACACCTTC. This gives the protein CASSEEEVYGYTF.

This clonotype was picked up a small number of times. This chain links TRBV27 with TRBJ2-3; 10 bases agree with TRBD2. The ends lost 6 bases at V and 2 bases at J; junction bases unmatched: 11. The germline CDR1 and CDR2 sequences are MNHEY and SMNVEV (reference sequence). The CDR3 contains 17 residues. This CDR3 is CASSYIPLAGDTDTQYF. As DNA, the CDR3 is TGTGCCAGCAGCTACATCCCGCTAGCGGGGGACACAGATACGCAGTATTTT.

This clonotype was counted only a few times. The rearrangement joins TRBV5-1 to TRBJ2-2, with D possibly matching TRBD2 (5 bases). Germline assignment: CDR1 SGHRS and CDR2 YFSETQ. This CDR3 has 15 residues. Trimming pared 2 bases from V and 3 bases from J, leaving 11 bases between. CDR3 in amino acids: CASSLQVRDTGELFF. CDR3 coding DNA: TGCGCCAGCAGCTTACAAGTGCGGGACACCGGGGAGCTGTTTTTT.

A few counts support this clonotype. The J gene is TRBJ2-3, the V gene TRBV7-2; weak D call: TRBD1 (6 bases). Per germline, CDR1 SGHTA and CDR2 FQGNSA. This CDR3 contains 15 residues. V lost 4 bases and J 3 bases, leaving 14 bases between the germline ends. The CDR3 sequence: CASSSQTGLTDTQYF. The CDR3 DNA reads as TGTGCCAGCAGCTCCCAGACAGGATTAACAGATACGCAGTATTTT.

This clonotype was recorded a few times. The V gene is TRBV12-3 or TRBV12-4, the J gene TRBJ2-7, with D perhaps matching TRBD1 (5 bases). This CDR3 comprises 13 residues. V was shortened by 3 bases and J by 6 bases, with 12 bases between the two germline ends. The CDR3 loop reads CASSLGQTREQYF. In DNA form, the CDR3 reads TGTGCCAGCAGTTTGGGGCAGACGCGCGAGCAGTACTTC.

This clonotype was seen only a few times. V is TRBV10-3 and J is TRBJ1-6, with 8 bases identical to TRBD1. With V trimmed by 1 base and J by 7 bases, 3 bases remained unmatched. In germline, CDR1 is ENHRY, CDR2 SYGVKD. CDR3 length: 15 amino acids. The CDR3 reads CAISEWDRNNSPLHF. CDR3 DNA: TGTGCCATCAGTGAGTGGGACAGGAACAATTCACCCCTCCACTTT.